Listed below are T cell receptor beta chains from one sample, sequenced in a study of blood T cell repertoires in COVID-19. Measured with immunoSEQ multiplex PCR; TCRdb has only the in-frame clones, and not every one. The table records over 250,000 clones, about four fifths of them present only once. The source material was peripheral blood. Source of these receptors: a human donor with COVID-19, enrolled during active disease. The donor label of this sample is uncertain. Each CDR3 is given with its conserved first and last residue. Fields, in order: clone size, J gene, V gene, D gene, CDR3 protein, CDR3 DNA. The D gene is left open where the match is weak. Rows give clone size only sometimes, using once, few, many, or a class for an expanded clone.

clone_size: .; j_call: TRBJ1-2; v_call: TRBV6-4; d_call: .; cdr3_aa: CASSTGTSNGYTF; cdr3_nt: TGTGCCAGCAGCACCGGGACTTCGAATGGCTACACCTTC
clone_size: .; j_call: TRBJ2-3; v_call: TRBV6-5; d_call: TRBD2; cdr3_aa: CASSYSRGMDTQYF; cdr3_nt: TGTGCCAGCAGTTACTCGCGGGGGATGGATACGCAGTATTTT
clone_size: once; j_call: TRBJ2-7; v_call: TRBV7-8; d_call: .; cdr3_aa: CASSFWRDGPYEQYF; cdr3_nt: TGTGCCAGCAGCTTCTGGCGGGACGGTCCCTACGAGCAGTACTTC
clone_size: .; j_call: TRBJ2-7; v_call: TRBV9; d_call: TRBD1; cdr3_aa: CASSVGQGDAYEQYF; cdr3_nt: TGTGCCAGCAGCGTGGGCCAGGGGGATGCGTACGAGCAGTACTTC
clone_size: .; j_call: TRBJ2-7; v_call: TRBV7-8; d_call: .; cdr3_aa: CASSLVLGSYEQYF; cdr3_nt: TGTGCCAGCAGCTTAGTTCTCGGCTCCTACGAGCAGTACTTC
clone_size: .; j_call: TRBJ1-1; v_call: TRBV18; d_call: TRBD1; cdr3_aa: CASSPGQGREAFF; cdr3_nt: TGTGCCAGCTCCCCCGGACAGGGAAGGGAAGCTTTCTTT
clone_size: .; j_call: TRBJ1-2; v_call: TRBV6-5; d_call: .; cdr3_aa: CASSPNRDGYTF; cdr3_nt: TGTGCCAGCAGTCCCAACAGAGACGGCTACACCTTC
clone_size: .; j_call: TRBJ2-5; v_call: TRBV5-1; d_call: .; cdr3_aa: CASSSIAASRETQYF; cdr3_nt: TGCGCCAGCAGCTCTATAGCGGCCTCTCGGGAGACCCAGTACTTC
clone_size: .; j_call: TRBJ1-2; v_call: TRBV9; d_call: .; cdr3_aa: CASSAHNTGNYGYTF; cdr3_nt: TGTGCCAGCAGCGCCCACAATACAGGGAACTATGGCTACACCTTC
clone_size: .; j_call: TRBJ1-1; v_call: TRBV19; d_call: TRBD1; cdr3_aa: CASSALDRGNTEAFF; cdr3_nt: TGTGCCAGTAGTGCCCTGGACAGGGGGAACACTGAAGCTTTCTTT
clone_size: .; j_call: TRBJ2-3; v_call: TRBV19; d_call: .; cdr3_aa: CASSTDRYTQYF; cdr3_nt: TGTGCCAGTAGTACCGACAGGTATACGCAGTATTTT
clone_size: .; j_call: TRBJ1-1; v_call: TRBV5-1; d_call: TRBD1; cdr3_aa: CASAPETGIMNTEAFF; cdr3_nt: TGCGCCAGCGCCCCCGAGACAGGGATAATGAACACTGAAGCTTTCTTT
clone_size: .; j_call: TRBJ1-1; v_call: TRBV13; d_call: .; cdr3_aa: CASSLERGGNTEAFF; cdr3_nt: TGTGCCAGCAGCTTGGAGCGGGGAGGGAACACTGAAGCTTTCTTT
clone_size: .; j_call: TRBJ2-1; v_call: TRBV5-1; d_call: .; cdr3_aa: CASSLDNPTSNEQFF; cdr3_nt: TGCGCCAGCAGCTTGGATAATCCGACTAGCAATGAGCAGTTCTTC
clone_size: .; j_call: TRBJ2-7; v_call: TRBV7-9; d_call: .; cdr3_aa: CASIPQDSVYEQYF; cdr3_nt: TGTGCCAGCATCCCCCAAGACTCCGTCTACGAGCAGTACTTC
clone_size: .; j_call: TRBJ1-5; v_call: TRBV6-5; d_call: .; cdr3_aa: CASKGNSNQPQHF; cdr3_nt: TGTGCCAGCAAGGGGAATAGCAATCAGCCCCAGCATTTT
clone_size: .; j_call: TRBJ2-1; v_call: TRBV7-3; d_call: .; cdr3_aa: CASSGDSYNEQFF; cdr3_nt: TGTGCCAGCAGCGGGGACTCTTACAATGAGCAGTTCTTC
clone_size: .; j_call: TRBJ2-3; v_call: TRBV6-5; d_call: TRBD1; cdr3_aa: CASRDRGTDTQYF; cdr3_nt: TGTGCCAGCCGGGACAGGGGGACAGATACGCAGTATTTT
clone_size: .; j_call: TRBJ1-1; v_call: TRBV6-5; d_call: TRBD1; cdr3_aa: CASSYPGTGLTEAFF; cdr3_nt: TGTGCCAGCAGTTACCCCGGGACAGGGCTCACTGAAGCTTTCTTT
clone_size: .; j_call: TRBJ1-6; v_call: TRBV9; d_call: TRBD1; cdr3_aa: CASSRGQGVNSPLHF; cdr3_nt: TGTGCCAGCAGCCGAGGACAGGGGGTGAATTCACCCCTCCACTTT
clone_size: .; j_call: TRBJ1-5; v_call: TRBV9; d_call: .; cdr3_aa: CASSDRSGQPQHF; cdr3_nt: TGTGCCAGCAGCGACAGGAGCGGGCAGCCCCAGCATTTT
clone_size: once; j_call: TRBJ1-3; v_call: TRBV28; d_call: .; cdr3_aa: CASRTRGSGNTIYF; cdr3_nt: TGTGCCAGCAGAACTAGGGGGTCTGGAAACACCATATATTTT
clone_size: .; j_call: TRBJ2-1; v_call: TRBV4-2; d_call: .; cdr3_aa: CASSLDRFNEQFF; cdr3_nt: TGTGCCAGCAGCCTAGACAGGTTCAATGAGCAGTTCTTC
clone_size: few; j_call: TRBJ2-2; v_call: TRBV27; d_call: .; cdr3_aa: CASSFSVTGELFF; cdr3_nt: TGTGCCAGCAGTTTTTCCGTCACCGGGGAGCTGTTTTTT
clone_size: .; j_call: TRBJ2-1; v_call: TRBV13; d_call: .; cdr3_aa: CASSLMEATYNEQFF; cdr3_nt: TGTGCCAGCAGCTTGATGGAGGCCACCTACAATGAGCAGTTCTTC
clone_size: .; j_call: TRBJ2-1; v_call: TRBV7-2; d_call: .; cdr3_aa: CASSSNLGLGEQFF; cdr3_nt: TGTGCCAGCAGCTCCAACCTAGGATTGGGTGAGCAGTTCTTC
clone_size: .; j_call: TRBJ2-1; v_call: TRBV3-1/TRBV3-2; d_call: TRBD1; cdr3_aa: CASSQGQGARYNEQFF; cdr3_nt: TGTGCCAGCAGCCAAGGACAGGGGGCGAGATACAATGAGCAGTTCTTC
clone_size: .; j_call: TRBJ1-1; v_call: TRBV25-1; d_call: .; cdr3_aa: CASSEGQGLGAFF; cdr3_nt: TGTGCCAGCAGTGAAGGGCAGGGGCTTGGAGCTTTCTTT
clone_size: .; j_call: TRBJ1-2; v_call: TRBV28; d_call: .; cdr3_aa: CAVGHASYGYTF; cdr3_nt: TGTGCAGTGGGACATGCATCCTATGGCTACACCTTC
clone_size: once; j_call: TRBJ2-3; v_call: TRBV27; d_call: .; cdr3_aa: CASSLPGDHTDTQYF; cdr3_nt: TGTGCCAGCAGTTTACCGGGGGACCACACAGATACGCAGTATTTT
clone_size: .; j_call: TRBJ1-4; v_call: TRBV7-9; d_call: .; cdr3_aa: CASSVTAGNEKLFF; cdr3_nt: TGTGCCAGCAGTGTGACAGCAGGGAATGAAAAACTGTTTTTT
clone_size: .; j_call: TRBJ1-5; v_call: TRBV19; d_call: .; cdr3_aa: CATSQPQHF; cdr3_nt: TGTGCCACTTCTCAGCCCCAGCATTTT
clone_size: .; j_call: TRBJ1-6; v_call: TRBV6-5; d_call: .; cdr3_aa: CASSSPGLGLGSPLHF; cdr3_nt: TGTGCCAGCAGTTCCCCCGGACTGGGACTAGGTTCACCCCTCCACTTT